The sequence of this T cell receptor beta chain was determined in a study of tumor and adjacent non-tumor tissue in lung cancer. At the level of the study: The cohort had 12 adenocarcinoma, 2 squamous cell and 1 small cell patients.

This sample's RNA came from whole unsorted tissue. This CDR3 spans 13 amino acids. On this clonotype: One end of the junction is discordant with germline, which a read error may explain.

A modified ARM-PCR protocol with three rounds of nested PCR amplified TCRbeta. TCRdb reprocessed the multiplex PCR reads via MiXCR and lists one record per CDR3 protein. The repertoire holds more than 90,000 distinct CDR3 sequences, with less than 80% as singletons. The receptor comes from a man in his 60s with non-small cell lung cancer. The sample taken for sequencing was lung tumor tissue. This chain uses TRBV12-3 or TRBV12-4 with TRBJ2-2; D remains ambiguous. For the CDR3, the DNA is TGCGCCAGCACTTTGAGAGAAGACGGGGAGCTGTTTTTT. It specifies CASTLREDGELFF.